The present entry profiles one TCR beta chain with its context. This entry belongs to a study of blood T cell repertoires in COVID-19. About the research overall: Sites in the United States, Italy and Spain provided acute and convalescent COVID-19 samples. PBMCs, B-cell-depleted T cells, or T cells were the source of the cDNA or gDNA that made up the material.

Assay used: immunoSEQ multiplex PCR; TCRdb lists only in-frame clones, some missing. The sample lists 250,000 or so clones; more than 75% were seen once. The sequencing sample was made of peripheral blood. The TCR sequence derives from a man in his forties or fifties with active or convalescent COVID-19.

CDR3 nucleotide sequence: TGCGCCAGCAGCTTGGGAGCAGGACAACCTGAAGCTTTCTTT. Translating it yields CASSLGAGQPEAFF. V is TRBV5-1 and J is TRBJ1-1; D may be TRBD1 (5 bases). With 0 bases removed from V and 6 bases from J, the gap between germline ends came to 12 bases. Germline V gene data show CDR1 as SGHRS and CDR2 as YFSETQ. CDR3 length: 14 amino acids.